This TCR beta chain is drawn from a study of blood T cell repertoires in COVID-19. Authors' data handling: From reference gene primer amplification, estimates of nucleated cell counts were derived. The protocol was immunoSEQ multiplex PCR, while the TCRdb copy is restricted to in-frame clones and leaves out a portion. V, J and clone size reflect that table, while D and trimming were determined from the DNA. The data show roughly 330,000 clones, roughly 86% seen once. This CDR3 spans 16 amino acids. Unmatched junction bases numbered 12, after V lost 4 bases and J lost 3 bases. Germline V lookup: CDR1 MNHNY, CDR2 SVGAGI (reference sequence).

Material: peripheral blood. The sequence came from a young man with COVID-19, enrolled during active disease. This chain connects TRBV6-6 to TRBJ2-7, with 7 bases lining up with TRBD2. The CDR3 is CASSSLAGEGGYEQYF. DNA for the CDR3: TGTGCCAGCAGTTCCCTGGCGGGAGAAGGAGGCTACGAGCAGTACTTC.